These 26 T cell receptor beta chains originate from one sample sequenced in a study of blood T cells in healthy people across ages. It was with a sample-barcoded 5' primer and a J-beta primer mix that a second PCR of about 6 to 11 cycles was run. MiXCR was run by TCRdb on the 5' RACE reads, yielding one entry per CDR3 protein. The sample yields approximately 940,000 distinct CDR3 sequences, roughly 48% seen once. Source material: blood. All receptors derive from a man aged 30 to 45 in good health.

V and J are TRBV6-5 and TRBJ1-2, with D unclear. Trimming shortened V by 4 bases and J by 4 bases, and 7 bases separated the two germline ends. CDR3 size: 12 residues. Germline V gives CDR1 MNHEY, CDR2 SVGAGI. CDR3 nucleotides: TGTGCCAGCAGTTCACTGGGCTATGGCTACACCTTC. Protein sequence: CASSSLGYGYTF.

The chain has TRBV13 and TRBJ2-1; D call uncertain. This CDR3 contains 13 residues. V lost 3 bases and J 10 bases, leaving 13 bases between the germline ends. Germline CDR1 is PRHDT and CDR2 is FYEKMQ (reference sequence). CDR3 DNA: TGTGCCAGCAGCTTGAGGAACTCCTACGAGCAGTTCTTC. It is translated as CASSLRNSYEQFF.

The sample holds a few counts of this clonotype. The chain uses TRBV13 and TRBJ1-2; D may be TRBD1 (6 bases). Germline V lookup: CDR1 PRHDT, CDR2 FYEKMQ (reference sequence). Between the trimmed V and J ends, which lost 3 bases and 5 bases, there was a span of 16 bases. The CDR3 is made up of 15 amino acids. CDR3 region: CASSLGATGQYGYTF. The CDR3 bases are TGTGCCAGCAGCTTGGGTGCTACAGGGCAATATGGCTACACCTTC. Supplemented by reference TRBV13 and TRBJ1-2, the full variable domain reads AAGVIQSPRHLIKEKRETATLKCYPIPRHDTVYWYQQGPGQDPQFLISFYEKMQSDKGSIPDRFSAQQFSDYHSELNMSSLELGDSALYFCASSLGATGQYGYTFGSGTRLTVV.

V is TRBV20-1 and J is TRBJ1-1, with TRBD1 matching over 7 bases. This CDR3 has 13 amino acids. J was trimmed by 3 bases and V by 3 bases; bases with no gene match: 4. CDR1 and CDR2 (germline): DFQATT, SNEGSKA (reference sequence). The CDR3 DNA follows: TGCAGTGCTAGCCAGGGGGAGCACACTGAAGCTTTCTTT. Translated: CSASQGEHTEAFF.

This clonotype was observed a handful of times. The genes are TRBV30 and TRBJ1-2, with TRBD1 as a possible D gene (6 bases). V was shortened by 0 bases and J by 6 bases, with 14 bases between the two germline ends. The CDR3 totals 14 residues. Looked up from germline, CDR1 is GTSNPN and CDR2 is SVGIG (reference sequence). The CDR3 bases are TGTGCCTGGAGTGTTTTTAGGGCAGGGGATGGCTACACCTTC. Protein: CAWSVFRAGDGYTF.

V gene TRBV7-2 combines with J gene TRBJ2-5, with D maybe TRBD1 (5 bases). CDR3 length equals 14 residues. Trimming stripped 7 bases from V and 5 bases from J, with 17 bases between. Per the germline V gene, CDR1 is SGHTA and CDR2 is FQGNSA. The CDR3 nucleotides are TGTGCCAGCACCGGTCTCCTTTACAGGGAGACCCAGTACTTC. Protein sequence: CASTGLLYRETQYF.

Worth noting for this clonotype: This may stem from a read error, because a much larger clone lies one nucleotide away. V usage is TRBV10-3 and J usage is TRBJ2-3; 8 bases map to TRBD1. Germline V gene data show CDR1 as ENHRY and CDR2 as SYGVKD. There are 16 residues in the CDR3. CDR3 region: CAISRPGTGSTHTQYF. In DNA form, the CDR3 reads TGTGCCATCAGTAGACCCGGGACAGGCAGCACACATACGCAGTATTTT.

V is TRBV28 and J is TRBJ2-4; 9 nucleotides match TRBD1. The DNA end lines up better with TRBJ2-7; the J call may be wrong. Germline V gene lookup returns CDR1 MDHEN and CDR2 SYDVKM. This CDR3 is 12 amino acids long. This chain's CDR3 is CAGGQGNYEQYF. The CDR3 coding sequence is TGTGCCGGGGGACAGGGAAACTACGAGCAGTACTTC.

The chain has TRBV11-3 and TRBJ2-7; possible D gene TRBD1, 5 bases. Germline-derived CDR1 and CDR2 are SGHNT and YENEEA. This CDR3 region has 15 residues. The germline V and J ends were trimmed by 5 bases and 1 base, with 15 bases remaining between them. The CDR3: CASSLPGYDSYEQYF. DNA for the CDR3: TGTGCCAGCAGCCTCCCAGGGTATGATTCCTACGAGCAGTACTTC.

With respect to this clonotype: One junction end disagrees with the germline gene, perhaps due to a read error. The chain couples TRBV15 to TRBJ1-1; 8 bases are shared with TRBD1. The germline V gene encodes CDR1 LNHNV and CDR2 YYDKDF (reference sequence). The CDR3 extends over 13 amino acids. In nucleotides, the CDR3 is TGCGCCACCAGCAAGGGACAGGACTCTTTCGCTTTCTTT. It translates to CATSKGQDSFAFF.

This clonotype was counted between two and nine times. This chain joins TRBV7-2 and TRBJ2-1; maybe TRBD1 (5 bases). The CDR3 extends over 15 amino acids. Germline V gene lookup returns CDR1 SGHTA and CDR2 FQGNSA. V lost 7 bases and J 4 bases, leaving 17 bases between the germline ends. The CDR3 sequence is CASNPSRAGYNEQFF. The CDR3, as DNA: TGTGCCAGCAACCCCTCCAGGGCAGGATACAATGAGCAGTTCTTC.

This clonotype was seen ten or more times. The chain recombines TRBV7-9 with TRBJ2-5; D unclear. This CDR3 spans 12 amino acids. V shed 6 bases and J shed 2 bases, with 7 bases lying between them. Germline values: CDR1 SEHNR, CDR2 FQNEAQ (reference sequence). The CDR3 reads CASSAIQETQYF. CDR3 DNA sequence: TGTGCCAGCAGTGCGATACAAGAGACCCAGTACTTC.

The chain uses TRBV7-2 and TRBJ2-5; D is unclear. The length of the CDR3 is 14 residues. V lost 3 bases to trimming and J lost 5 bases, with 13 bases between them. Germline-derived CDR1 and CDR2 are SGHTA and FQGNSA. CDR3 DNA: TGTGCCAGCAGCTTCCTAGACCCGTCGGAGACCCAGTACTTC. Translating it yields CASSFLDPSETQYF.

Turning to this clonotype: At one end the junction does not follow the germline gene, possibly because of a read error. V and J are TRBV30 and TRBJ2-5; 8 bases are a match to TRBD2. The CDR3 totals 14 residues. Germline V lookup: CDR1 GTSNPN, CDR2 SVGIG (reference sequence). CDR3 in amino acids: CAWSPGLGQETRYF. In nucleotides, the CDR3 is TGTGCCTGGAGCCCGGGACTAGGGCAAGAGACCCGGTACTTC.

This clonotype appeared once. At one boundary the junction diverges from the germline segment, which might be a read error. This chain uses TRBV2 with TRBJ1-2; D gene uncertain. Germline V gene lookup returns CDR1 SNHLY and CDR2 FYNNEI. This CDR3 spans 15 amino acids. In DNA form, the CDR3 reads TGTACCAGCAGTGAAGCGGAGGGATGGGGTCGAGGCTACACCTTC. This sequence encodes CTSSEAEGWGRGYTF.

This chain joins TRBV20-1 and TRBJ2-3; D gene ambiguous. Per germline, CDR1 DFQATT and CDR2 SNEGSKA (reference sequence). CDR3 size: 14 residues. The V and J ends lost 4 bases and 6 bases respectively, with 17 bases between them. Here the CDR3 reads CSAIRAPDVDTQYF. CDR3 DNA: TGCAGTGCTATACGGGCCCCCGATGTCGATACGCAGTATTTT.

The rearrangement links TRBV12-3 or TRBV12-4 to TRBJ1-1; the D is unclear. This CDR3 contains 15 residues. Between the trimmed V and J ends, which lost 5 bases and 0 bases, there was a span of 13 bases. The CDR3 DNA reads as TGTGCCAGCAGTCCCAATGGAGGGATGAACACTGAAGCTTTCTTT. This translates into CASSPNGGMNTEAFF.

The chain joins TRBV2 to TRBJ2-1; 7 nucleotides agree with TRBD1. CDR1 and CDR2 (germline): SNHLY, FYNNEI. The CDR3 consists of 15 residues. V lost 6 bases to trimming and J lost 4 bases; unmatched junction nucleotides: 9. CDR3 in DNA: TGTGCCAGCAGAAAAAGGGCAGGGGGATACAATGAGCAGTTCTTC. It yields the protein CASRKRAGGYNEQFF.

The gene calls are TRBV27 and TRBJ1-5, with TRBD1 identical over 8 bases. With 8 bases clipped from V and 1 base from J, the junction kept 7 bases outside the gene matches. Germline loops: CDR1 MNHEY, CDR2 SMNVEV (reference sequence). The CDR3 is made up of 15 amino acids. The CDR3 region has the DNA TGTGCCAGCCGCCGAGGGGACAGGAGCAATCAGCCCCAGCATTTT. Translating gives CASRRGDRSNQPQHF.

This clonotype has just a few counts. The rearrangement uses TRBV11-2 and TRBJ2-7; 9 bases agree with TRBD2. V lost 3 bases and J lost 3; bases outside the gene matches: 6. Germline V gene data show CDR1 as SGHAT and CDR2 as FQNNGV. This CDR3 contains 15 residues. The CDR3 DNA is TGTGCCAGCAGCTTTGGCGCGGGGGGGTTCTACGAGCAGTACTTC. It encodes CASSFGAGGFYEQYF.

The rearrangement links TRBV28 to TRBJ1-1; a possible D gene is TRBD1 (5 bases). The germline V gene encodes CDR1 MDHEN and CDR2 SYDVKM. V lost 8 bases and J 1 base, leaving 17 bases between the germline ends. This CDR3 spans 15 amino acids. CDR3 nucleotide sequence: TGTGCCAGCGCTACCCCCGACAGACCGAACACTGAAGCTTTCTTT. It yields the protein CASATPDRPNTEAFF.

The chain uses TRBV20-1 and TRBJ2-7; 12 nucleotides match TRBD2. CDR1 and CDR2 from the germline V gene are DFQATT and SNEGSKA (reference sequence). J gave up 2 bases and V 0 bases, and 5 bases lay outside the gene matches. The CDR3 has 16 amino acids. The CDR3 DNA reads as TGCAGTGCTAGAGATCGCGGACTAGCGGGAACCTACGAGCAGTACTTC. Its protein is CSARDRGLAGTYEQYF.

This clonotype was counted between two and nine times. The genes are TRBV12-5 and TRBJ1-2; no reliable D call. CDR3 size: 16 residues. With 1 base removed from V and 2 bases from J, the gap between germline ends came to 14 bases. CDR1 and CDR2 from the germline V gene are LGHNT and FRNRAP. The CDR3 reads CASGLARQGSNYGYTF. The CDR3 DNA sequence: TGTGCTAGTGGTTTGGCGCGACAAGGGTCGAACTATGGCTACACCTTC.

The V and J genes are TRBV6-6 and TRBJ2-5; tentative D call: TRBD2 (7 bases). There are 17 residues in the CDR3. Germline V CDR1 and CDR2: MNHNY, SVGAGI (reference sequence). Trimming removed 0 bases at V and 5 bases at J, with 19 bases between. The CDR3 DNA follows: TGTGCCAGCAGTTACTCTCCGTGGGGGGGCTATCGGGAGACCCAGTACTTC. Translating it yields CASSYSPWGGYRETQYF.

The rearrangement uses TRBV4-2 and TRBJ2-7; D tentatively fits TRBD1 or TRBD2 (6 bases each). CDR3 length: 16 residues. The V end lost 0 bases, the J end lost 3 bases, and 15 bases lay between the germline ends. CDR1 is LGHNA and CDR2 is YNFKEQ in the germline V gene. CDR3 DNA sequence: TGTGCCAGCAGCCAAGATCAAATTGGGGGGCACTACGAGCAGTACTTC. Translation gives CASSQDQIGGHYEQYF.

This clonotype was counted only a few times. The chain is built from TRBV14 and TRBJ2-3; 9 bases align to TRBD2. Germline V gives CDR1 SGHDN, CDR2 FVKESK. The CDR3 has 15 residues. Unmatched junction bases numbered 3, after V lost 2 bases and J lost 3 bases. The CDR3 sequence: CASSQSGGRTDTQYF. The CDR3 DNA sequence: TGTGCCAGCAGCCAAAGCGGGGGGCGTACAGATACGCAGTATTTT. Full variable domain (missing parts from reference TRBV14 and TRBJ2-3): EAGVTQFPSHSVIEKGQTVTLRCDPISGHDNLYWYRRVMGKEIKFLLHFVKESKQDESGMPNNRFLAERTGGTYSTLKVQPAELEDSGVYFCASSQSGGRTDTQYFGPGTRLTVL.